This TCR beta chain was recorded in a study of cytomegalovirus exposure and HLA in healthy donors. As for the study in general: Within the Caucasian-associated ancestry cluster were around four fifths of the approximately 390 genotyped donors.

Regarding this clone: Its antigen remains unidentified.

V was trimmed by 2 bases and J by 7 bases, leaving 17 bases between them. Germline loops: CDR1 SGHAT, CDR2 FQNNGV. This CDR3 is 16 amino acids long. PCR used 60 Vbeta primers and 13 Jbeta primers. Produced via immunoSEQ multiplex PCR; TCRdb's table is partial and in-frame only. Among roughly 68,000 clones, approximately 70% were seen once, and the ten largest hold less than 25%. Points from the study as a whole: Whilst most TCR sequences proved rare, a subset of public TCRs occurred across many donors.

The genes are TRBV11-2 and TRBJ2-2, with TRBD1 as a possible D gene (7 bases). This clonotype was obtained from a man aged 35 to 55 in good health and CMV-seropositive. Sequenced sample: PBMCs. The CDR3 here is CASSLFGGGDGGELFF. The CDR3 DNA is TGTGCCAGCAGCTTATTTGGAGGGGGCGATGGCGGGGAGCTGTTTTTT. Variable domain in full (rest from reference TRBV11-2 and TRBJ2-2): EAGVAQSPRYKIIEKRQSVAFWCNPISGHATLYWYQQILGQGPKLLIQFQNNGVVDDSQLPKDRFSAERLKGVDSTLKIQPAKLEDSAVYLCASSLFGGGDGGELFFGEGSRLTVL.